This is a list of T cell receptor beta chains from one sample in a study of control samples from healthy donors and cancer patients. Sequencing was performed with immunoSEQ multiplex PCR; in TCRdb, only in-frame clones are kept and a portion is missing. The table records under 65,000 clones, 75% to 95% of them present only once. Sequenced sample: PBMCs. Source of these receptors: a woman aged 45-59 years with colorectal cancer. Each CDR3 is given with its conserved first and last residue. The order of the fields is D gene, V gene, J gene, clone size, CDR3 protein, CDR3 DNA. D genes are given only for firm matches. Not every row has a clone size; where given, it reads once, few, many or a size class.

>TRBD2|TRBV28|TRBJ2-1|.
CASSFGGDSYNEQFF
TGTGCCAGCAGTTTCGGGGGGGACTCCTACAATGAGCAGTTCTTC
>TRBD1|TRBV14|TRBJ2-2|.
CASSRTGYTGELFF
TGTGCCAGCAGCCGGACAGGCTACACCGGGGAGCTGTTTTTT
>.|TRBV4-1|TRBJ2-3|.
CASSQERADTQYF
TGCGCCAGCAGCCAAGAACGGGCAGATACGCAGTATTTT
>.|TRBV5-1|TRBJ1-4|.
CASSLGWRSNEKLFF
TGCGCCAGCAGCTTGGGTTGGCGGTCTAATGAAAAACTGTTTTTT
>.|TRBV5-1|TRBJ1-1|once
CASSSQGGDTEAFF
TGCGCCAGCAGCTCACAGGGTGGGGACACTGAAGCTTTCTTT
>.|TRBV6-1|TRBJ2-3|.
CASSELGGTDTQYF
TGTGCCAGCAGTGAGCTCGGGGGAACAGATACGCAGTATTTT
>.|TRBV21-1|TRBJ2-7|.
CASSKGVGLKGLAWYEQYF
TGTGCCAGCAGCAAAGGGGTTGGACTTAAGGGGCTAGCGTGGTACGAGCAGTACTTC
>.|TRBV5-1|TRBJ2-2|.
CASSLGIGELFF
TGCGCCAGCAGCTTAGGGATCGGGGAGCTGTTTTTT
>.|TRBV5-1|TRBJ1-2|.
CASSLGQEINYGYTF
TGCGCCAGCAGCTTGGGACAGGAGATAAACTATGGCTACACCTTC
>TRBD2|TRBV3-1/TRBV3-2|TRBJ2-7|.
CASSQGLAGGLEQYF
TGTGCCAGCAGCCAAGGGCTAGCGGGGGGGCTCGAGCAGTACTTC
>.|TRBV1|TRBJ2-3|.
CTSSQPLGTDTQYF
TGCACCAGCAGCCAACCCTTGGGGACAGATACGCAGTATTTT
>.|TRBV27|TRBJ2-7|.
CASRGPLAYEQYF
TGTGCCAGCAGGGGACCGCTGGCCTACGAGCAGTACTTC
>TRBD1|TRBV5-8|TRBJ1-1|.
CASSLGDRANTEAFF
TGTGCCAGCAGCTTGGGTGACAGGGCGAACACTGAAGCTTTCTTT
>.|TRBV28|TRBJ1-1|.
CASSGGGILDTEAFF
TGTGCCAGCAGTGGAGGGGGGATTTTGGACACTGAAGCTTTCTTT
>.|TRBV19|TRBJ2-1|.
CASSPVASSEQFF
TGTGCCAGTAGCCCCGTCGCATCGAGTGAGCAGTTCTTC
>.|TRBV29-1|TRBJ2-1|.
CSAASSYNEQFF
TGCAGCGCAGCGAGCTCCTACAATGAGCAGTTCTTC
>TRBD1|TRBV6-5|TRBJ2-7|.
CASSRGTGTTYEQYF
TGTGCCAGCAGCCGCGGGACAGGGACGACCTACGAGCAGTACTTC
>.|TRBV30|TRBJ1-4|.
CAWSAVGRKLFF
TGTGCCTGGAGCGCCGTGGGTCGAAAACTGTTTTTT
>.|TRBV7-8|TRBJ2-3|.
CASSLATTDTQYF
TGTGCCAGCAGCTTAGCGACCACAGATACGCAGTATTTT
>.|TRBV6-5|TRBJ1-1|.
CASTRAEVNTEAFF
TGTGCCAGCACAAGGGCTGAGGTTAACACTGAAGCTTTCTTT
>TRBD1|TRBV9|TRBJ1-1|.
CASSPQTGMNTEAFF
TGTGCCAGCAGCCCGCAGACAGGGATGAACACTGAAGCTTTCTTT
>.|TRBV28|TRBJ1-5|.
CASAVGQPQHF
TGTGCCAGCGCCGTAGGTCAGCCCCAGCATTTT
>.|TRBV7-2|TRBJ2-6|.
CASSPQALGANVLTF
TGTGCCAGCAGCCCCCAGGCTTTGGGGGCCAACGTCCTGACTTTC
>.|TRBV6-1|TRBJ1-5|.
CASSEVPYGSNQPQHF
TGTGCCAGCAGTGAAGTCCCCTACGGGAGCAATCAGCCCCAGCATTTT
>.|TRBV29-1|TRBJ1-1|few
CSVGTPNTEAFF
TGCAGCGTTGGGACACCGAACACTGAAGCTTTCTTT
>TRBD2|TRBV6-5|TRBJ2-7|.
CASIRREGLEQYF
TGTGCCAGCATTAGGCGGGAGGGCCTCGAGCAGTACTTC
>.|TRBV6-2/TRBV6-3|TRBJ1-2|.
CASSSYTWGLGGYTF
TGTGCCAGCAGCTCCTATACGTGGGGACTAGGGGGCTACACCTTC
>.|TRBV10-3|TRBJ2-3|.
CAISESKAGTDTQYF
TGTGCCATCAGTGAGTCGAAGGCCGGAACAGATACGCAGTATTTT
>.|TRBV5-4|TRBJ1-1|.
CASSPSGSMNTEAFF
TGTGCCAGCAGCCCGTCGGGCAGCATGAACACTGAAGCTTTCTTT
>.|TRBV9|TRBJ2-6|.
CASSALAGANVLTF
TGTGCCAGCAGCGCCCTCGCTGGGGCCAACGTCCTGACTTTC
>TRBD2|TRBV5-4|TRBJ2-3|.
CASSKGLAESTDTQYF
TGTGCCAGCAGCAAAGGACTAGCGGAGAGCACAGATACGCAGTATTTT
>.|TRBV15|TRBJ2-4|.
CATSGRAGVMYF
TGTGCCACCAGCGGGAGGGCAGGGGTGATGTACTTC
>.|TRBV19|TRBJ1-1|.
CASSTAGTPATEAFF
TGTGCCAGTAGTACCGCCGGGACACCCGCCACTGAAGCTTTCTTT
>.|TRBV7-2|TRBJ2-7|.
CASSDRVAEYEQYF
TGTGCCAGCAGCGATCGGGTAGCGGAGTACGAGCAGTACTTC
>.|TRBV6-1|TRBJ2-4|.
CASSEATLGAKNIQYF
TGTGCCAGCAGTGAAGCGACACTTGGGGCCAAAAACATTCAGTACTTC
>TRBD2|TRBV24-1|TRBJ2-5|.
CATSDRTSGKETQYF
TGTGCCACCAGTGATCGGACTAGCGGGAAAGAGACCCAGTACTTC
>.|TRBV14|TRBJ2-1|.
CASSPPRTSLGEQFF
TGTGCCAGCTCCCCACCTCGGACGAGTCTTGGAGAGCAGTTCTTC
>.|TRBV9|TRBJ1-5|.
CASSPGPDQPQHF
TGTGCCAGCAGTCCAGGACCCGATCAGCCCCAGCATTTT
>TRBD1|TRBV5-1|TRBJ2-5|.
CASSSTGGAGETQYF
TGCGCCAGCAGCTCCACAGGGGGCGCCGGGGAGACCCAGTACTTC
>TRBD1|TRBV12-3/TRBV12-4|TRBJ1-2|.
CASRIGQGGYTF
TGTGCCAGCAGGATAGGACAGGGTGGCTACACCTTC
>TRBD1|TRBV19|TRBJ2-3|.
CASSRDRGKERDTQYF
TGTGCCAGTAGCCGGGACAGGGGAAAAGAGAGAGATACGCAGTATTTT
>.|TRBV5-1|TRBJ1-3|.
CASSSTGTDSGNTIYF
TGCGCCAGCAGCTCTACAGGGACCGACTCTGGAAACACCATATATTTT